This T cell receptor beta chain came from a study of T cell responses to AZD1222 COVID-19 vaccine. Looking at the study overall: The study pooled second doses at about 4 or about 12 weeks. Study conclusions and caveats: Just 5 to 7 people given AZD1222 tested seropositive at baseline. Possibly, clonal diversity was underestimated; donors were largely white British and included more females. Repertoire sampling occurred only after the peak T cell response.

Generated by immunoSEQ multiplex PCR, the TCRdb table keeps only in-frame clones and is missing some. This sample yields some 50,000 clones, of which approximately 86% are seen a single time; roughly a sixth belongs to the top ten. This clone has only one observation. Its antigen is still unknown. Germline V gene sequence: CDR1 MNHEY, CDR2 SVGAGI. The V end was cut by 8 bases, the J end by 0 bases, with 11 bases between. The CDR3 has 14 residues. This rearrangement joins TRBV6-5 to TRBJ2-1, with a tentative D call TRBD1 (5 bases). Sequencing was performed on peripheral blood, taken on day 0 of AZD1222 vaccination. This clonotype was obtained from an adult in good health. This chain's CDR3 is CASEDTVSYNEQFF. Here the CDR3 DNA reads TGTGCCAGCGAGGACACTGTCTCCTACAATGAGCAGTTCTTC.